These T cell receptor beta chains were read from a single sample in a study of human T cells and chemical hapten exposure. TCRdb reprocessed the RACE reads with MiXCR, giving one entry per CDR3 protein. The sample shows 75,000 to 100,000 distinct CDR3 sequences, 8% to 11% of them seen only once. The material sequenced was whole blood, taken in connection with sensitization to the hapten diphenylcyclopropenone (DPC). Receptors originate from a man aged 40-55 years with alopecia areata. Some clones in this sample may be carry-over from other donors' samples. Each CDR3 is given with its conserved first and last residue. A D gene is named only where the DNA matches it firmly. Expanded clones get a size class; other rows say once, few or many, or leave the size out.

j_gene,v_gene,abundance,d_gene,CDR3nt,CDR3aa
TRBJ1-1,TRBV18,many,-,TGTGCCAGCTCACCGACCGGGAACACTGAAGCTTTCTTT,CASSPTGNTEAFF
TRBJ2-3,TRBV6-2/TRBV6-3,-,TRBD2,TGTGCCATCCGACTAGCGGGAGAAGGCAGGGCAGATACGCAGTATTTT,CAIRLAGEGRADTQYF
TRBJ2-7,TRBV28,few,TRBD2,TGTGCCAGCAGTGCAGGAGGGCTAGCGGGAGGGCCGGGCTCCTACGAGCAGTACTTC,CASSAGGLAGGPGSYEQYF
TRBJ1-2,TRBV6-2/TRBV6-3,few,-,TGTGCCAGCAGTTATTCCCTGGCTGGTGGCTACACCTTC,CASSYSLAGGYTF
TRBJ1-5,TRBV6-1,many,-,TGTGCCAGCACCTCAGGGGGCAATCAGCCCCAGCATTTT,CASTSGGNQPQHF
TRBJ2-1,TRBV12-3/TRBV12-4,many,TRBD2,TGTGCCAGCAGTCTAACGACTAGCGGGAGGGCAGCCAGTATCTTC,CASSLTTSGRAASIF
TRBJ2-7,TRBV20-1,-,-,TGCAGTGCTAGAGTGGACAGCCTCCCAAACGGCGAGCAGTACTTC,CSARVDSLPNGEQYF
TRBJ1-1,TRBV20-1,many,-,TGCAGTGCAGGGTTAGCGGACACTGAAGCTTTCTTT,CSAGLADTEAFF
TRBJ2-1,TRBV18,few,-,TGTGCCAGCTCACGGACTAACACCTACAATGAGCAGTTCTTC,CASSRTNTYNEQFF
TRBJ1-1,TRBV6-1,medium-sized,-,TGTGCCAGCAGAGAGGGCTCGACGGAAGCTTTCTTT,CASREGSTEAFF
TRBJ2-1,TRBV3-1,-,TRBD2,TGTGCCAGCAGCCAAGATCCCTTCTTCGGGAGGGCCGGAAGGAATGAGCAGTTCTTC,CASSQDPFFGRAGRNEQFF
TRBJ2-4,TRBV28,few,-,TGTGCCAGCGAGGGCGGCACGGGTTTGGGTCAGTACTTC,CASEGGTGLGQYF
TRBJ2-7,TRBV12-3/TRBV12-4,-,TRBD1,TGTGCCAGCACTTGGGACAGTAGGTACGAGCAGTACTTC,CASTWDSRYEQYF
TRBJ2-7,TRBV4-3,-,TRBD2,TGCGCCAGCAGCCAAGATATAACGGGAGGCTCTGAGCAGTACTTC,CASSQDITGGSEQYF
TRBJ1-4,TRBV14,many,-,TGTGCCAGCAGCCAAGAGTTTGGTTCGGGTGAAAAACTGTTTTTT,CASSQEFGSGEKLFF
TRBJ2-1,TRBV6-6,-,-,TGTGCCAGCACTGCTCTCTCACATGAGCAGTTCTTC,CASTALSHEQFF
TRBJ1-1,TRBV19,-,-,TGTGCCAGTAGCCCGCCGGGGCCAAGGGCTGAAGCTTTCTTT,CASSPPGPRAEAFF
TRBJ2-3,TRBV7-2,-,TRBD1,TGTGCCAGCAGCTCTGGACAGGCAGCTTTCACAGATACGCAGTATTTT,CASSSGQAAFTDTQYF
TRBJ2-3,TRBV21-1,few,-,TGTGCCACTAATGGGGATGAAGCGAACCTGGGCCCAGATACGCAGTATTTT,CATNGDEANLGPDTQYF
TRBJ2-7,TRBV9,-,TRBD2,TGTGCCAGCAGCCTGGGGGCTAGCGGGAGCTCGGCGTACTTC,CASSLGASGSSAYF
TRBJ2-2,TRBV27,many,-,TGTGCCAGCAGTTTATCCCCGACAGGAGTAGGGGACACCGGGGAGCTGTTTTTT,CASSLSPTGVGDTGELFF
TRBJ1-1,TRBV4-2,-,-,TGTGCCAGCAGCCAAGTGGCAGGGGTGGGCACTGAAGCTTTCTTT,CASSQVAGVGTEAFF
TRBJ1-2,TRBV7-6,-,-,TGTGCCAGCAGCTTTTTGATCGGTAGGGTCTATGGCTACACCTTC,CASSFLIGRVYGYTF
TRBJ2-1,TRBV27,few,-,TGTGCCAGCACCTCACAGGGCCCTTCCTACAATGAGCAGTTCTTC,CASTSQGPSYNEQFF
TRBJ2-3,TRBV29-1,-,-,TGCAGCGTTGAAACACTAGCCCTAGTCGCAGATACGCAGTATTTT,CSVETLALVADTQYF
TRBJ1-3,TRBV20-1,few,-,TGCAGTGCTAGCTTGGCCGAAGGCGGCACCATATATTTT,CSASLAEGGTIYF
TRBJ1-2,TRBV7-2,many,-,TGTGCCAGCAGCTTCGACACGTATGGCTACACCTTC,CASSFDTYGYTF